The T cell receptor (beta chain) described here comes from a study of blood T cell repertoires in COVID-19. The wider study: Collection of acute and convalescent COVID-19 samples took place in the United States, Italy and Spain.

Trimming shortened V by 0 bases and J by 4 bases, and 11 bases separated the two germline ends. CDR3 length: 15 amino acids. Germline V gene lookup returns CDR1 SGDLS and CDR2 YYNGEE. Assay: immunoSEQ multiplex PCR; the TCRdb copy retains only in-frame clones and omits some. The data contain fewer than 80,000 clones, roughly 78% of them seen just once; the ten biggest clones take up 5.4%. The chain employs TRBV9 and TRBJ2-1; D might be TRBD1 (6 bases). Sequencing was carried out using peripheral blood. The receptor was isolated from a woman aged 80 or older with active or convalescent COVID-19. The CDR3 here is CASSVEGRGYNEQFF. In nucleotides, the CDR3 is TGTGCCAGCAGCGTAGAGGGCAGGGGTTACAATGAGCAGTTCTTC.